This entry concerns a single T cell receptor beta chain. The entry originates in a study of PD-L1 blockade in urothelial cancer. TCRdb's copy holds only in-frame clones and misses some; the assay was immunoSEQ multiplex PCR. The sample records about 51,000 clones, approximately 86% being singletons. Germline V lookup: CDR1 SGHTA, CDR2 FQGTGA. With 2 bases removed from V and 1 base from J, the gap between germline ends came to 5 bases. This CDR3 region has 13 residues. The specimen was PBMCs, collected around atezolizumab (anti-PD-L1) treatment. The receptor was isolated from a man in his 60s with urothelial cancer. V and J are TRBV7-3 and TRBJ1-1; the D gene is possibly TRBD1 (5 bases). CDR3 nucleotides: TGTGCCAGCAGCTTAGACAGGAACACTGAAGCTTTCTTT. Translation gives CASSLDRNTEAFF. Based on the CDR3 plus reference TRBV7-3 and TRBJ1-1, the full variable domain is GAGVSQTPSNKVTEKGKYVELRCDPISGHTALYWYRQSLGQGPEFLIYFQGTGAADDSGLPNDRFFAVRPEGSVSTLKIQRTERGDSAVYLCASSLDRNTEAFFGQGTRLTVV.